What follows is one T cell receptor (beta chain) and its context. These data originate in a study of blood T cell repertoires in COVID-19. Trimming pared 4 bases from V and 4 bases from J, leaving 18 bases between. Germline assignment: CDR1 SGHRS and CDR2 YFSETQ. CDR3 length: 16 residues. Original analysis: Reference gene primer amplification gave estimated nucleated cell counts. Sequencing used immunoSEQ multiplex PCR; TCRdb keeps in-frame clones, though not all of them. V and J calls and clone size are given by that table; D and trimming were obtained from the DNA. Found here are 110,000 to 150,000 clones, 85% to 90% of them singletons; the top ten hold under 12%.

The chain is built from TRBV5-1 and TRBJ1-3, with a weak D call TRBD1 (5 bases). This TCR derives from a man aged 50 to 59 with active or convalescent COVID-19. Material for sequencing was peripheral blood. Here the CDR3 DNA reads TGCGCCAGCAGCCCGAGACAGCAGACGCTCGGAAACACCATATATTTT. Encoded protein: CASSPRQQTLGNTIYF.